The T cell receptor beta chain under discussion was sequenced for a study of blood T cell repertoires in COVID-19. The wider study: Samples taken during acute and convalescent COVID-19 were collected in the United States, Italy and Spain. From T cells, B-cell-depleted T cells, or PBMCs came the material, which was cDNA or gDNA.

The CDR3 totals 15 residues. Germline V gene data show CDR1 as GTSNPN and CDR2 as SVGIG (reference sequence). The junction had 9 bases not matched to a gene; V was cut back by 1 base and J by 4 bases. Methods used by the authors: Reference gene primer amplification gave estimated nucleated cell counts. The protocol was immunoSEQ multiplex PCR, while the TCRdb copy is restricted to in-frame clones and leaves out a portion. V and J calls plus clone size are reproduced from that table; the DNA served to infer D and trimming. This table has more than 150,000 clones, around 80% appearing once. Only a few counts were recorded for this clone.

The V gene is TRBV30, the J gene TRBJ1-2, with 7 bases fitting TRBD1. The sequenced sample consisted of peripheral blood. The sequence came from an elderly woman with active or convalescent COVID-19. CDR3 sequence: CAWSAPRDRVYGYTF. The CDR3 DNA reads TGTGCCTGGAGTGCTCCCCGGGACAGAGTCTATGGCTACACCTTC. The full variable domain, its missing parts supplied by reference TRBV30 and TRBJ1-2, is SQTIHQWPATLVQPVGSPLSLECTVEGTSNPNLYWYRQAAGRGLQLLFYSVGIGQISSEVPQNLSASRPQDRQFILSSKKLLLSDSGFYLCAWSAPRDRVYGYTFGSGTRLTVV.